Given below is one T cell receptor beta chain in context. The sample is drawn from a study of blood T cell repertoires in COVID-19. Sequencing was performed with immunoSEQ multiplex PCR; in TCRdb, only in-frame clones are kept and a portion is missing. This sample carries tens of thousands of clones, 80% to 90% of them seen once, and the ten largest clones take around a sixth. Germline V gene data show CDR1 as MDHEN and CDR2 as SYDVKM. V lost 5 bases, J lost 5 bases, and 14 bases stayed unmatched. This CDR3 is 17 amino acids long. The sequence was obtained from an older man with acute or convalescent COVID-19. The chain combines TRBV28 with TRBJ2-5; 10 bases line up with TRBD2. The sequenced sample consisted of peripheral blood. The CDR3 here is CASSAISSAGGRETQYF. CDR3 coding DNA: TGTGCCAGCAGTGCCATCTCTTCAGCGGGGGGGCGGGAGACCCAGTACTTC.